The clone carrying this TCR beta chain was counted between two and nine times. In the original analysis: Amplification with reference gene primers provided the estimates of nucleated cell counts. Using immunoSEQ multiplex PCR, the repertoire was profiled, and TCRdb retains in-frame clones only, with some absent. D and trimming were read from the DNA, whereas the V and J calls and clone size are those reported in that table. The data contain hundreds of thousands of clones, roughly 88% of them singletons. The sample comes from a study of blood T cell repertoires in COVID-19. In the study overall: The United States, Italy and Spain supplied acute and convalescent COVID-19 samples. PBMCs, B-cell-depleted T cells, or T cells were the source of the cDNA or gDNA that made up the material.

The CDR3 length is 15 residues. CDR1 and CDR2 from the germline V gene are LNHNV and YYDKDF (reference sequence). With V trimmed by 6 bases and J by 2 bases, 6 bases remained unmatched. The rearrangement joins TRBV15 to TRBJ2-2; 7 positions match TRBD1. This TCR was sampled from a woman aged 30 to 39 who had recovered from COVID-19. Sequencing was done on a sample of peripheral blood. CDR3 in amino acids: CATRSDRPNTGELFF. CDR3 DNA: TGTGCCACCAGATCGGACAGGCCCAACACCGGGGAGCTGTTTTTT. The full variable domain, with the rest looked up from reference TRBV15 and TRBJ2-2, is DAMVIQNPRYQVTQFGKPVTLSCSQTLNHNVMYWYQQKSSQAPKLLFHYYDKDFNNEADTPDNFQSRRPNTSFCFLDIRSPGLGDTAMYLCATRSDRPNTGELFFGEGSRLTVL.